This entry concerns a single T cell receptor beta chain. TCR beta CDR3 regions were amplified from RNA. An initial round of RT-PCR targeting the TCR CDR3 relied on the HTBI primer set. MiXCR was run by TCRdb on the multiplex PCR reads, yielding one entry per CDR3 protein. The repertoire holds more than 650,000 distinct CDR3 sequences, with roughly 15% as singletons. Participants, patients aged 18 to 65, had newly diagnosed hyperthyroidism with a duration under 2 months. Germline values: CDR1 MNHNY, CDR2 SVGAGI (reference sequence). The CDR3 extends over 15 amino acids. V lost 4 bases and J 4 bases, leaving 15 bases between the germline ends. The record originates from a study of T cells in Graves' hyperthyroidism and ophthalmopathy.

The sequence came from a young woman with Graves' hyperthyroidism. This chain joins TRBV6-6 and TRBJ2-3; D is undetermined. The sequencing sample was made of blood. CDR3 loop: CASSFWPSFPDTQYF. The CDR3 DNA reads as TGTGCCAGCAGTTTCTGGCCCTCTTTCCCAGATACGCAGTATTTT.